This TCR beta chain was documented in a study of cytotoxic CD8 clonotypes in ibrutinib-treated CLL. Study at large: Response sampling came at median 12 months of treatment, ranging roughly 6 to 36 months.

This CDR3 has 11 residues. Germline V gene sequence: CDR1 WNHNN, CDR2 SYGVQD (reference sequence). Produced via immunoSEQ multiplex PCR; TCRdb's table is partial and in-frame only. The sample yields 15,000 to 20,000 clones, about 70% seen once. The table lists this clone with a few counts. Its antigen is currently unknown. Mismatch with germline at one junction end may stem from a read error. General study findings and limits: At ibrutinib response, clonality increased, and at progression it declined back toward baseline.

Cryopreserved PBMCs supplied about 2 micrograms of genomic DNA for TCR beta libraries. The sequence derives from a human donor with chronic lymphocytic leukemia. The J gene is TRBJ1-3, the V gene TRBV10-1; the D is unclear. Here the sequenced sample was PBMCs, taken after 12 months of ibrutinib treatment. The CDR3 nucleotides are TGCGCCCGCAGCTCTGGAAACACCATATATTTT. It codes for CARSSGNTIYF.